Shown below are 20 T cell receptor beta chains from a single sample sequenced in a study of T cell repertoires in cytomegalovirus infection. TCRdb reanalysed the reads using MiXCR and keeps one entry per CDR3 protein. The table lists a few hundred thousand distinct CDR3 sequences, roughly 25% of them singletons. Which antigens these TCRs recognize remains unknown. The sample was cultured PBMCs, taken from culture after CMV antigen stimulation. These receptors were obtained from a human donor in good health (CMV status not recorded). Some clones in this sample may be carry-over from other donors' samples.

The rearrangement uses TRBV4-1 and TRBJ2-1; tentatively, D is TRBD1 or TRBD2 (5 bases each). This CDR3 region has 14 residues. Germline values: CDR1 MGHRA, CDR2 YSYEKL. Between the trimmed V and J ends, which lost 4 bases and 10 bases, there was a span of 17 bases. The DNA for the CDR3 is TGCGCCAGCAGCCTGGGCCCGCCGGGGCACGAGCAGTTCTTC. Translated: CASSLGPPGHEQFF.

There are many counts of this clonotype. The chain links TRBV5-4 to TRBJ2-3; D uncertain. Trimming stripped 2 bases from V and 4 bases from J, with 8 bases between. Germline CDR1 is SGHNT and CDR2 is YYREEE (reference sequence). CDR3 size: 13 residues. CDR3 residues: CASSFKGADTQYF. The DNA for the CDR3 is TGTGCCAGCAGCTTCAAAGGAGCAGATACGCAGTATTTT.

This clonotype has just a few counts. The CDR3 DNA reads TGTGCCAGCAGCTTAACTGGTAGCGGGGTCACCGCGAATGAGCAGTTCTTC. It encodes CASSLTGSGVTANEQFF. V usage is TRBV7-3 and J usage is TRBJ2-1; 8 bases match TRBD2. Germline CDR1 is SGHTA and CDR2 is FQGTGA. This CDR3 has 17 residues. Losses at the gene ends were 0 bases for V and 7 bases for J; bases not matched to a gene: 11.

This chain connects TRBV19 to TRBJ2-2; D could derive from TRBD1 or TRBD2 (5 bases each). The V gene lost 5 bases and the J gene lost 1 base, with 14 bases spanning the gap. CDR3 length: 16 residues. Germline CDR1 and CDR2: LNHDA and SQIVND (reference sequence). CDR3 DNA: TGTGCCAGTAGTGTTATGGGACGGGTGAACACCGGGGAGCTGTTTTTT. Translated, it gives CASSVMGRVNTGELFF. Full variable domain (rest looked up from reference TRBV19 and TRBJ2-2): DGGITQSPKYLFRKEGQNVTLSCEQNLNHDAMYWYRQDPGQGLRLIYYSQIVNDFQKGDIAEGYSVSREKKESFPLTVTSAQKNPTAFYLCASSVMGRVNTGELFFGEGSRLTVL.

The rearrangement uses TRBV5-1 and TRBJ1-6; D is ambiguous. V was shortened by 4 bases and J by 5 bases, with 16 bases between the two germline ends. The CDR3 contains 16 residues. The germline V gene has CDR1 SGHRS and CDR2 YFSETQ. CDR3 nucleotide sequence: TGCGCCAGCAGCCCGGAGTTGAGAGTCGATAATTCACCCCTCCACTTT. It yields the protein CASSPELRVDNSPLHF. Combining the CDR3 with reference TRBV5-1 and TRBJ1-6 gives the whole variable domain KAGVTQTPRYLIKTRGQQVTLSCSPISGHRSVSWYQQTPGQGLQFLFEYFSETQRNKGNFPGRFSGRQFSNSRSEMNVSTLELGDSALYLCASSPELRVDNSPLHFGNGTRLTVT.

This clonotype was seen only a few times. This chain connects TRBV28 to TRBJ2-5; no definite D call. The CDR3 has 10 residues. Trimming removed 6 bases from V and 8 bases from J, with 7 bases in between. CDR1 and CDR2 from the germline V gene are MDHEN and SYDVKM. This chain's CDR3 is CASSRGTQYF. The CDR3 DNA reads TGTGCCAGCAGCCGTGGAACCCAGTACTTC. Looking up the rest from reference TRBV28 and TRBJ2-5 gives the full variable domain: DVKVTQSSRYLVKRTGEKVFLECVQDMDHENMFWYRQDPGLGLRLIYFSYDVKMKEKGDIPEGYSVSREKKERFSLILESASTNQTSMYLCASSRGTQYFGPGTRLLVL.

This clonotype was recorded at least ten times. The CDR3 region has the DNA TGTGCCAGCAGCCCCGGACAGGCCAATCAGCCCCAGCATTTT. Its protein product is CASSPGQANQPQHF. V usage is TRBV28 and J usage is TRBJ1-5, with TRBD1 identical over 7 bases. Germline V CDR1 and CDR2: MDHEN, SYDVKM. V was pared by 6 bases and J by 3 bases, with 5 bases of the junction left unmatched. The CDR3 covers 14 residues.

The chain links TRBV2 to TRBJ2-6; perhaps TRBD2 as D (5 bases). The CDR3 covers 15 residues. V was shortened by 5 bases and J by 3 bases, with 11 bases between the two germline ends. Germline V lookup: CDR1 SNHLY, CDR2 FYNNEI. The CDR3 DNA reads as TGTGCCAGCAGTCGCATGGCGGGTGGGGCCAACGTCCTGACTTTC. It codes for CASSRMAGGANVLTF.

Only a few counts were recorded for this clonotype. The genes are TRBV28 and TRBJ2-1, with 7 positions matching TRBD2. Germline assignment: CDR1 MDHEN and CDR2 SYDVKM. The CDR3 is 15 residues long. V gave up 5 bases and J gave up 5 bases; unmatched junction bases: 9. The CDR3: CASSAGLPSDNEQFF. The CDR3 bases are TGTGCCAGCAGTGCGGGACTACCGAGCGACAATGAGCAGTTCTTC.

The CDR3 coding sequence is TGTGCCAGCAGCACCCAGACTAGTTTTGGTTCAGAGACCCAGTACTTC. It codes for CASSTQTSFGSETQYF. The V call is TRBV13, the J call TRBJ2-5; D is possibly TRBD2 (6 bases). The CDR3 has 16 residues. CDR1 is PRHDT and CDR2 is FYEKMQ in the germline V gene (reference sequence). V lost 5 bases and J lost 4, with 20 bases in between.

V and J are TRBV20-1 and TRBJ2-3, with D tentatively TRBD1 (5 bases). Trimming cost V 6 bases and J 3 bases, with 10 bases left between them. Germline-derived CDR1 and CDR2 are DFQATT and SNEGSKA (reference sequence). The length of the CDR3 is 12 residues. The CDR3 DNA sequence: TGCAGTGCCGACAGTGTAACAGATACGCAGTATTTT. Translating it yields CSADSVTDTQYF.

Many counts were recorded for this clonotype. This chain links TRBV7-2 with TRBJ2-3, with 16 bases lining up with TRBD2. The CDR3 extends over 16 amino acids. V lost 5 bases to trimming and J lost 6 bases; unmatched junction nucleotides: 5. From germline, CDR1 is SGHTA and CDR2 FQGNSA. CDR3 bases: TGTGCCAGCAGCGCGGGACTAGCGGGGGGGGCGGATACGCAGTATTTT. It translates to CASSAGLAGGADTQYF.

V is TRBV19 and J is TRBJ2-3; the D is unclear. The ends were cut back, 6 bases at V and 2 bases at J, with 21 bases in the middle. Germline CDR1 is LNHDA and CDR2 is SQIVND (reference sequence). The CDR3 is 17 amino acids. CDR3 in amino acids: CASSLGSLRRSTDTQYF. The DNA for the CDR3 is TGTGCCAGTAGCCTTGGTAGTTTAAGGAGATCCACAGATACGCAGTATTTT.

The CDR3 DNA reads as TGCGCCAGCAGCCCCAGGGGCAGTCCTTGCTCCTACAATGAGCAGTTCTTC. Translation: CASSPRGSPCSYNEQFF. This rearrangement joins TRBV23-1 to TRBJ2-1; D is possibly TRBD1 (6 bases). TRBV23-1 falls under the ORF class, with uncertain function. V shed 6 bases and J shed 0 bases, with 18 bases lying between them. The CDR3 spans 17 residues.

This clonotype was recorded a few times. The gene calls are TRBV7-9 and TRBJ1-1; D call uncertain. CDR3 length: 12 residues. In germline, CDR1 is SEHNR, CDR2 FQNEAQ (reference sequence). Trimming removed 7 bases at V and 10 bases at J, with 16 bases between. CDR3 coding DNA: TGTGCCAGCACCCGAGACGAGGGAGCAGCTTTCTTT. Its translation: CASTRDEGAAFF.

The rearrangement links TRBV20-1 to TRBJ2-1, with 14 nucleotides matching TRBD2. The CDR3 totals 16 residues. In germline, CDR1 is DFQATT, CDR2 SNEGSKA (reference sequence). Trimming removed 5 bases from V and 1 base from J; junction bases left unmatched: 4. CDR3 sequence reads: CSALTSGRESYNEQFF. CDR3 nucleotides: TGCAGTGCTCTGACTAGCGGGAGGGAGTCCTACAATGAGCAGTTCTTC.

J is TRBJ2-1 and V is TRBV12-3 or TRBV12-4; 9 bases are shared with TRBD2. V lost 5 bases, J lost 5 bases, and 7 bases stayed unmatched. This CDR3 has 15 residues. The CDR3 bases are TGTGCCAGCAGTCCTGTTCTAGCGGGAAACAATGAGCAGTTCTTC. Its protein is CASSPVLAGNNEQFF.

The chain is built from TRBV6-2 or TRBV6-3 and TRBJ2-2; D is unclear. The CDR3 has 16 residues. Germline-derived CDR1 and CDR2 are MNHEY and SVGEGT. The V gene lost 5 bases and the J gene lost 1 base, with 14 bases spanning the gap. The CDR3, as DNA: TGTGCCAGCAGTACCCCTCGGGCTCGGAACACCGGGGAGCTGTTTTTT. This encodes CASSTPRARNTGELFF.

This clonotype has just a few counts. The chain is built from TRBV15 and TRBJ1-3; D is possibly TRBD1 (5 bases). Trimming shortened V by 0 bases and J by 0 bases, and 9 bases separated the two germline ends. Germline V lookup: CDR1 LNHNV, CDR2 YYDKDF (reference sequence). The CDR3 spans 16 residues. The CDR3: CATSRERRGSGNTIYF. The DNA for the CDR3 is TGTGCCACCAGCAGAGAGCGGAGGGGCTCTGGAAACACCATATATTTT.

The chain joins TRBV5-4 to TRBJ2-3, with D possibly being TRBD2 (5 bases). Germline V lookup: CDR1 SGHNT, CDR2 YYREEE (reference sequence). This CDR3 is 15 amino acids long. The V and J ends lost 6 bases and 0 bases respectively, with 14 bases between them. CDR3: CASMGSELSTDTQYF. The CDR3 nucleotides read TGTGCCAGCATGGGGAGCGAGTTGAGCACAGATACGCAGTATTTT.